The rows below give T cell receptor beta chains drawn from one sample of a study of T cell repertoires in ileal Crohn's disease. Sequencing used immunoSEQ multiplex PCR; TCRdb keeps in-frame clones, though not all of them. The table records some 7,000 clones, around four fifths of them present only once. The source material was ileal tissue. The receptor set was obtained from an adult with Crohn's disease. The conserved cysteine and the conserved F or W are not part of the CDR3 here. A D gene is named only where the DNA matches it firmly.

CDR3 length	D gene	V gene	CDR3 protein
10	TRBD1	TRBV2	ASSQGQGEQY
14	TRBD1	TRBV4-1	ASSQEGSRGHSPLH
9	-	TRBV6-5	ASSSFYEQY
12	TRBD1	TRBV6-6	ASSWTGVINEQY
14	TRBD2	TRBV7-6	ASSSQGGGNTGELF
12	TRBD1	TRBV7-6	ASSPQTGREKLF
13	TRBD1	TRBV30	AWSPPTGMDQPQH
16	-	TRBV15	ATSRLGVSGHSGNTIY
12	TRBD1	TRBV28	ASSLSDRGYEQY
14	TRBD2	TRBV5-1	ASSLTSGGEYNEQF
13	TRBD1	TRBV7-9	ASSWDRPYNSPLH
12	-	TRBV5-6	ASSSPPGWDEQF
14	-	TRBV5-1	ASSLEGQLGGGGYT
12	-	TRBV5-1	ASSVGHSYNEQF
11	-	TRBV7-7	ASSPRGADEQF
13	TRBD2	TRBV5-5	ASSFLAGLTDTQY
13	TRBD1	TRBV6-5	ASSYGTGGPYEQY
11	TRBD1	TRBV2	ASSQDRVYGYT
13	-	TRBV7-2	ASSLGGGPQETQY
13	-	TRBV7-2	ASSLGPRYTDTQY
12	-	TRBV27	ASSPTGKEYEQY
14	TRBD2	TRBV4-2	ASSQDPSGGANEQF
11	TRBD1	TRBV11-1	ASSFDRGGEAF
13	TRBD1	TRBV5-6	ASSQKQGAGTEAF
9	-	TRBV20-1	SAILANGQF
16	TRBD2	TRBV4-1	ASSLQESSGTSISEQY
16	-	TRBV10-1	ASSFTMIAQSRANVLT
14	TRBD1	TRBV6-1	ASSVETGSGANVLT
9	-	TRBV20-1	SARPQETQY
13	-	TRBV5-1	ASSLSDFPTDTQY
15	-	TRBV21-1	ASTERGQTADNSPLH
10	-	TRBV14	ASSQVVNTQY
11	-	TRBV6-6	ASYRETATEAF
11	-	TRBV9	ASSVSLNTEAF
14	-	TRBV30	AWSEQFGGSNEKLF
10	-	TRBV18	ASSPNGNTIY
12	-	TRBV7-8	ASSLGTDNYGYT
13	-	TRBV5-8	ASSLEGRARQPQH
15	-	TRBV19	ASSIAGAPMYQETQY
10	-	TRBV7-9	ASSPRSNEQF
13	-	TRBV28	ASSLGGSTNQPQH
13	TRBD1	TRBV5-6	ASSWYRDRTAEAF
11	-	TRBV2	ASLDTPSGEQY
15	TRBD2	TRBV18	ASSPFRTSGGPGEQF